Listed below are T cell receptor beta chains from one sample, sequenced in a study of Tregs in tolerant kidney transplant recipients. Clones were sequenced by immunoSEQ multiplex PCR, and TCRdb holds only the in-frame ones, with some missing. Among about 83,000 clones listed, 95% to 98% were seen once. The source material was CD4+ T cells from blood, sampled before the transplant. The receptors were sampled from a human donor who received a combined kidney and bone marrow transplant. Both conserved end residues are part of each CDR3. Fields, in order: J gene, D gene, V gene, CDR3 DNA, CDR3 protein. The D gene is left open where the match is weak.

j_call: TRBJ2-7; d_call: NA; v_call: TRBV27; cdr3_nt: TGTGCCAGCAGACGGGACTGGGGGGCCTACGAGCAGTACTTC; cdr3_aa: CASRRDWGAYEQYF
j_call: TRBJ2-7; d_call: TRBD2; v_call: TRBV7-3; cdr3_nt: TGTGCCAGCAGCTTAAGAGCGGGAGGGTCTTTTTACGAGCAGTACTTC; cdr3_aa: CASSLRAGGSFYEQYF
j_call: TRBJ2-2; d_call: NA; v_call: TRBV10-3; cdr3_nt: TGTGCCATCAATCGACGGGATCTCAGGACCGGGGAGCTGTTTTTT; cdr3_aa: CAINRRDLRTGELFF
j_call: TRBJ1-2; d_call: NA; v_call: TRBV4-3; cdr3_nt: TGCGCCAGCAGGCGCGGGACGGGGAACTATGGCTACACCTTC; cdr3_aa: CASRRGTGNYGYTF
j_call: TRBJ2-7; d_call: NA; v_call: TRBV25-1; cdr3_nt: TGTGCCAGCAGTGAATTGCAGGGTTATAACGAGCAGTACTTC; cdr3_aa: CASSELQGYNEQYF
j_call: TRBJ2-5; d_call: NA; v_call: TRBV21-1; cdr3_nt: TGTGCCAGCAGCAAATGCCCAGAAGAGACCCAGTACTTC; cdr3_aa: CASSKCPEETQYF
j_call: TRBJ1-1; d_call: NA; v_call: TRBV7-3; cdr3_nt: TGTGCCAGCAGCTTGACAGTATCATCAGCTGGTACTGAAGCTTTCTTT; cdr3_aa: CASSLTVSSAGTEAFF
j_call: TRBJ2-3; d_call: TRBD1; v_call: TRBV6-5; cdr3_nt: TGTGCCAGCAGTTACTTTACAGGGGGAACAGATACGCAGTATTTT; cdr3_aa: CASSYFTGGTDTQYF
j_call: TRBJ2-3; d_call: TRBD2; v_call: TRBV5-1; cdr3_nt: TGCGCCAGCAGCGACACTAGCGGGAGGCCAGATACGCAGTATTTT; cdr3_aa: CASSDTSGRPDTQYF
j_call: TRBJ2-1; d_call: NA; v_call: TRBV6-6; cdr3_nt: TGTGCCAGCAGTTATAGATCGGCAGGGGTGAATGAGCAGTTCTTC; cdr3_aa: CASSYRSAGVNEQFF
j_call: TRBJ2-6; d_call: TRBD1; v_call: TRBV11-3; cdr3_nt: TGTGCCAGCAGCCTCCGACAGGGGAGGACTGGGGCCAACGTCCTGACTTTC; cdr3_aa: CASSLRQGRTGANVLTF
j_call: TRBJ2-1; d_call: TRBD2; v_call: TRBV5-1; cdr3_nt: TGCGCCAGCATGACGGGACTAGCGGGGGATGAGCAGTTCTTC; cdr3_aa: CASMTGLAGDEQFF
j_call: TRBJ2-1; d_call: NA; v_call: TRBV15; cdr3_nt: TGTGCCATCCGGCACGGATGGTCCGGAGGGAATGAGCAGTTCTTC; cdr3_aa: CAIRHGWSGGNEQFF